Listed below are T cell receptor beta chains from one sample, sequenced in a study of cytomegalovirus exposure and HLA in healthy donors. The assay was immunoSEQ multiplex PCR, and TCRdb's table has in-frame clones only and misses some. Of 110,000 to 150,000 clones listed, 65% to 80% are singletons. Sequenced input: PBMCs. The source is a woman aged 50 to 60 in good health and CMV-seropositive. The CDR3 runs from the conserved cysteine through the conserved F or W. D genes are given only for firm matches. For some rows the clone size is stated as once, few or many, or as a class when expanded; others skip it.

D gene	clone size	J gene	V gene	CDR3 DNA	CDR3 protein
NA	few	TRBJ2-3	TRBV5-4	TGTGCCAGCAGCCAAACCTACAGCACAGATACGCAGTATTTT	CASSQTYSTDTQYF
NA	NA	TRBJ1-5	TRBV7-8	TGTGCCAGCAGGTTGGGGGGACCCAATAGCAATCAGCCCCAGCATTTT	CASRLGGPNSNQPQHF
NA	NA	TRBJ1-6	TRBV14	TGTGCCAGCAGCCAATGGGACGGGAGCTCCTATAATTCACCCCTCCACTTT	CASSQWDGSSYNSPLHF
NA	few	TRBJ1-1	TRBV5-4	TGTGCCAGCAGCTCCCAAGACAGGAAGGCTGAAGCTTTCTTT	CASSSQDRKAEAFF
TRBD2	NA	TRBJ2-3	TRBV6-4	TGTGCCAGCAGTAAGGGACTAGCGGGGGGCAGCACAGATACGCAGTATTTT	CASSKGLAGGSTDTQYF
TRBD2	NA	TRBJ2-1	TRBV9	TGTGCCAGCAGCCACGGGACTAGCGGGGCCTACAATGAGCAGTTCTTC	CASSHGTSGAYNEQFF
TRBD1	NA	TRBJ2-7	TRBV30	TGTGCCTGGAGGAGCGACAGGGAACTATCCCCCTACGAGCAGTACTTC	CAWRSDRELSPYEQYF
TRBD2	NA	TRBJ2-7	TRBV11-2	TGTGCCAGCAGCTTGAGCGGGGGGAACTACGAGCAGTACTTC	CASSLSGGNYEQYF
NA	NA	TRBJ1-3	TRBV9	TGTGCCAGCAGCCCAGGACAGAGCTCTGGAAACACCATATATTTT	CASSPGQSSGNTIYF
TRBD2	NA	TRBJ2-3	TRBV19	TGTGCCAGTAGTATCGGCGGGAGGCCAGATACGCAGTATTTT	CASSIGGRPDTQYF
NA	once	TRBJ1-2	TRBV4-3	TGCGCCAGCAGCCAAGCCCCCGAGAACTATGGCTACACCTTC	CASSQAPENYGYTF
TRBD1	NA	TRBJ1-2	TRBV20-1	TGCAGCCGGACAGGGCGGGGCTACACCTTC	CSRTGRGYTF
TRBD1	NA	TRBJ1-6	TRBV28	TGTGCCAGCAGGGGACAGACTAGATCACCCCTCCACTTT	CASRGQTRSPLHF
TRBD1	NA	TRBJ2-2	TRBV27	TGTGCCAGCAGGCCTAGTGGGACAGTTCACACCGGGGAGCTGTTTTTT	CASRPSGTVHTGELFF
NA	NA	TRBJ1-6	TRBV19	TGTGCCAGTAGTACCGACCTCGGGGAGAATTCACCCCTCCACTTT	CASSTDLGENSPLHF
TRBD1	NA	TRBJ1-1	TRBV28	TGTGCCAGCAGTTTAGGGGGACAGGGAGGCACTGAAGCTTTCTTT	CASSLGGQGGTEAFF
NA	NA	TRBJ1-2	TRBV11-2	TGTGCCAGCAGCTCGCAGACTTGGGACTATGGCTACACCTTC	CASSSQTWDYGYTF
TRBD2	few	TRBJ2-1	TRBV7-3	TGTGCCAGCAGCTCAACGGGACTAGCACCTCTGGGTGAGCAGTTCTTC	CASSSTGLAPLGEQFF
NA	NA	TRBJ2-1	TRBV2	TGTGCCAGCACCCTTCGACAGAATCCGTTCTTC	CASTLRQNPFF
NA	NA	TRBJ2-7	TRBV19	TGTGCCAGTAGTATGCAGGGCCCGTCCTACGAGCAGTACTTC	CASSMQGPSYEQYF
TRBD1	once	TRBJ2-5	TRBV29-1	TGCAGCGTTGAGACAGGGAGAGAGACCCAGTACTTC	CSVETGRETQYF
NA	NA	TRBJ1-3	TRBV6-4	TGTGCCAGCAGAGCGACGCCATCTGGAAACACCATATATTTT	CASRATPSGNTIYF
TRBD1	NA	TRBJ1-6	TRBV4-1	TGCGCCAGCAGCCAAGCCCGAGGGCAGGGGGCGGATTCACCCCTCCACTTT	CASSQARGQGADSPLHF
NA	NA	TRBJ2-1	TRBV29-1	TGCAGCGCCAGGGTATCCTACAATGAGCAGTTCTTC	CSARVSYNEQFF